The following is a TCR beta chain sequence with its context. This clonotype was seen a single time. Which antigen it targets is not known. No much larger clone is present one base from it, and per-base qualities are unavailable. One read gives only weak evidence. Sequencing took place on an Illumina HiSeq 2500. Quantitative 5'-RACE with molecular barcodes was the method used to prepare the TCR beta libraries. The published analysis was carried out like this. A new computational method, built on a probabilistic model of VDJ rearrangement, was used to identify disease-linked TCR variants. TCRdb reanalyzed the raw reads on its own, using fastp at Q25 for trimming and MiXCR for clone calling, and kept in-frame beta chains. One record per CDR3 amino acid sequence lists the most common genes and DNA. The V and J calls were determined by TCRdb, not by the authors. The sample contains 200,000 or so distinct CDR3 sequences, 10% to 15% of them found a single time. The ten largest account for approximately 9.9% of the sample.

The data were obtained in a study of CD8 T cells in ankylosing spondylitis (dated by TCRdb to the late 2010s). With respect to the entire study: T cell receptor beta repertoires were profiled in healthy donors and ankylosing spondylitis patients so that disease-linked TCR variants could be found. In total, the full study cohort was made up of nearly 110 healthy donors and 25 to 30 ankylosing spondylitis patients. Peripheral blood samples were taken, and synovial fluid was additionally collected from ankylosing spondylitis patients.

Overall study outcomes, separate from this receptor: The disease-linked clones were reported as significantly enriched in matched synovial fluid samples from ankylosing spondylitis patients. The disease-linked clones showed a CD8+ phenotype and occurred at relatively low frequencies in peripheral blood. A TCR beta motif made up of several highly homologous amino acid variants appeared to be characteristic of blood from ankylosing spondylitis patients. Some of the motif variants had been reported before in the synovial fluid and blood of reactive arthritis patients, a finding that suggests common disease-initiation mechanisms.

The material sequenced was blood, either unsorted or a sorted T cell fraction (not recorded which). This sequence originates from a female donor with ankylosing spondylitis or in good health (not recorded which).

The nucleotide sequence reads as follows: TGTGCCAGAAGCCCCAACTTCTCTGGGGCCAACGTCCTGACTTTC. It translates to CARSPNFSGANVLTF. The sequence is built from TRBV7-2 and TRBJ2-6, with no reliable assignment of the D segment. Taken from the germline V gene, the CDR1 and CDR2 loops are SGHTA and FQGNSA. V is clipped by 9 bases and J by 0 bases, and the sequence between their germline boundaries is 12 bases long. The CDR3 starts with the cysteine, ends with the phenylalanine, and has 15 residues. The read is trimmed to its CDR3 DNA, 45 bases read in frame from base 1. Here the CDR3 is joined to the reference TRBV7-2 and TRBJ2-6 genes, and the full variable domain is: GAGVSQSPSNKVTEKGKDVELRCDPISGHTALYWYRQSLGQGLEFLIYFQGNSAPDKSGLPSDRFSAERTGGSVSTLTIQRTQQEDSAVYLCARSPNFSGANVLTFGAGSRLTVL.